These T cell receptor beta chains were read from a single sample in a study of CD8 T cells in ankylosing spondylitis. One entry per CDR3 protein results from TCRdb running MiXCR on the 5' RACE reads. The table lists 390,000 or so distinct CDR3 sequences, about 20% of them singletons. The material sequenced was blood, either unsorted or a sorted T cell fraction (not recorded which). These receptors were obtained from a male donor with ankylosing spondylitis. The CDR3 runs from the conserved cysteine through the conserved F or W. The D gene is left open where the match is weak. Not all rows give a size; the values are once, few, many and, for expanded clones, a class.

D gene	V gene	clone size	J gene	CDR3 DNA	CDR3 protein
TRBD2	TRBV11-3	NA	TRBJ2-3	TGTGCCAGCAGCCTCATGACTAGCGGGATCGGAGATACGCAGTATTTT	CASSLMTSGIGDTQYF
TRBD1	TRBV7-9	NA	TRBJ2-7	TGTGCCAGCAGCTTAGTCCAAGGGGGCTTCCCATACGAGCAGTACTTC	CASSLVQGGFPYEQYF
TRBD1	TRBV7-3	NA	TRBJ2-6	TGTGCCAGCAGTCCACAGGGGACTGGGGCCAACGTCCTGACTTTC	CASSPQGTGANVLTF
NA	TRBV20-1	few	TRBJ2-1	TGCAGTGCTCCGGCGGGACTGGGGACCTACAATGAGCAGTTCTTC	CSAPAGLGTYNEQFF
TRBD1	TRBV12-3/TRBV12-4	few	TRBJ2-3	TGTGCCAGCAGTTCTCCCCCGGGACAGGGGGGCACATATACGCAGTATTTT	CASSSPPGQGGTYTQYF
TRBD1	TRBV27	few	TRBJ2-7	TGTGCCAGCAGTTTAGGGGGACAGGGAAGGCTCTACGAGCAGTACTTC	CASSLGGQGRLYEQYF
TRBD2	TRBV5-1	few	TRBJ2-3	TGCGCCAGCAGCTCGGAGGCGGGAGGTGGCACAGATACGCAGTATTTT	CASSSEAGGGTDTQYF
NA	TRBV29-1	NA	TRBJ2-7	TGCAGCGTTGTCAACTCCTACGAGCAGTACTTC	CSVVNSYEQYF
NA	TRBV11-2	NA	TRBJ2-4	TGTGCCAGCAGCTTAGTGCATTATTCTCAGTACTTC	CASSLVHYSQYF
NA	TRBV5-1	NA	TRBJ2-5	TGCGCCAGCAGCATCGGACTGGTCCGAGAGACCCAGTACTTC	CASSIGLVRETQYF